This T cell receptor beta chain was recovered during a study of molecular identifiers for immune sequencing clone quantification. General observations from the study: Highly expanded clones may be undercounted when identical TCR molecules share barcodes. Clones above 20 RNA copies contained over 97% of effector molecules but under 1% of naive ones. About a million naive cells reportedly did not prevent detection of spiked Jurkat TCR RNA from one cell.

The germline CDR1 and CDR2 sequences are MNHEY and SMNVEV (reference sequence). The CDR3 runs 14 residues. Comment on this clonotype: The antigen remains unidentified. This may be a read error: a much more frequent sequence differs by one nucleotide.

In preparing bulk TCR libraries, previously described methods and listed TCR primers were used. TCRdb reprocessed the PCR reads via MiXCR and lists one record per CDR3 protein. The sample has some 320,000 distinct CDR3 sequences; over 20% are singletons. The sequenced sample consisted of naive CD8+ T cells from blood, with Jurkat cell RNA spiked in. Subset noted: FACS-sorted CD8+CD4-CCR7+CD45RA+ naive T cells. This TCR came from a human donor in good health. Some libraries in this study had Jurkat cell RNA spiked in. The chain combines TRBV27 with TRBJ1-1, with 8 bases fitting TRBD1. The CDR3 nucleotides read TGTGCCAGCAGCTCAGGGGGCGCGAGGTCTGAAACTTTCTTT. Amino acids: CASSSGGARSETFF.